The 22 T cell receptor beta chains listed next were all sequenced from one sample in a study of breast tumors, draining lymph nodes, adjacent tissues (TCRdb year 2016). The library was made by multiplex PCR. TCRdb records Illumina HiSeq 2000 as the sequencer. TCRdb reworked the public reads: Q25 trimming with fastp, MiXCR clone assembly, productive beta chains retained. Identical CDR3 proteins give one entry, which carries the most common genes and DNA. In this sample the table shows 180,000 or so distinct CDR3 sequences, around a third of which occur a single time. 3.8% of the sample comes from the top ten. Lymph node samples came from the axillary draining lymph nodes of breast cancer patients. The sequencing input was axillary lymph node tissue. The origin of the receptors is a female donor with breast cancer. Some clones in this sample may be carry-over from other donors' samples.

This clonotype was seen repeatedly, ten times or more. V usage is TRBV5-1 and J usage is TRBJ2-7, with TRBD2 as a possible D gene (6 bases). Germline V gene lookup returns CDR1 SGHRS and CDR2 YFSETQ. This CDR3 region has 13 residues. Trimming shortened V by 0 bases and J by 7 bases, and 11 bases separated the two germline ends. The CDR3 nucleotides read TGCGCCAGCAGCTTGGGGGCGGGAACGGAGCAGTACTTC. Translating gives CASSLGAGTEQYF.

This clonotype was seen at least ten times. V is TRBV4-3 and J is TRBJ2-3; D is tentatively TRBD1 or TRBD2 (5 bases each). The CDR3 extends over 15 amino acids. The germline V and J ends were trimmed by 0 bases and 6 bases, with 13 bases remaining between them. Germline loops: CDR1 LGHNA, CDR2 YSLEER. The CDR3 loop reads CASSQDLGTTDTQYF. The DNA of the CDR3 is TGCGCCAGCAGCCAAGATTTGGGGACCACGGATACGCAGTATTTT.

This clonotype has at least ten counts. Because it lacks the conserved phenylalanine or tryptophan at the end, this CDR3 is likely a read error. No DNA is shown, since the ends of the CDR3 on it are uncertain; the CDR3 is the one TCRdb lists. The gene calls are TRBV6-2 or TRBV6-3 and TRBJ1-2; the table's D call, TRBD1, was not checked against the DNA. The CDR3 is 14 residues long, counting both termini. The germline V gene encodes CDR1 MNHEY and CDR2 SVGEGT. CDR3 region: CASSYNGQGRQPLV.

CDR3 in amino acids: CASSELAGGGTDTQYF. The CDR3, as DNA: TGTGCCAGCAGTGAACTAGCGGGAGGAGGCACAGATACGCAGTATTTT. The chain has TRBV2 and TRBJ2-3, with 11 bases lining up with TRBD2. Germline V lookup: CDR1 SNHLY, CDR2 FYNNEI. CDR3 size: 16 residues. V was clipped by 2 bases and J by 1 base; unmatched bases: 2. Variable domain in full (rest from reference TRBV2 and TRBJ2-3): EPEVTQTPSHQVTQMGQEVILRCVPISNHLYFYWYRQILGQKVEFLVSFYNNEISEKSEIFDDQFSVERPDGSNFTLKIRSTKLEDSAMYFCASSELAGGGTDTQYFGPGTRLTVL.

Many counts were recorded for this clonotype. This chain uses TRBV6-1 with TRBJ2-5; 9 bases are shared with TRBD1. Germline values: CDR1 MNHNS, CDR2 SASEGT. Unmatched junction bases numbered 10, after V lost 6 bases and J lost 5 bases. The CDR3 loop spans 15 amino acids. The CDR3 sequence is CASRAMTGGWETQYF. CDR3 in DNA: TGTGCCAGCAGGGCCATGACAGGGGGATGGGAGACCCAGTACTTC.

The table lists this clonotype with a count of one. Given a much more abundant clone one base away, this may be a read error. The CDR3 end shows no conserved phenylalanine or tryptophan, and so a read error is likely. As DNA, the CDR3 is TGTGCCAGCATTGGACAGGGATACACCATATATCTT. Amino acid sequence: CASIGQGYTIYL. This chain links TRBV28 with TRBJ1-3; TRBD1 matches 8 bases. From germline, CDR1 is MDHEN and CDR2 SYDVKM. With V trimmed by 7 bases and J by 8 bases, 4 bases remained unmatched. CDR3 length equals 12 residues.

The V gene is TRBV5-1, the J gene TRBJ2-7, with TRBD1 identical over 10 bases. J was trimmed by 4 bases and V by 5 bases; bases with no gene match: 9. From germline, CDR1 is SGHRS and CDR2 YFSETQ. The CDR3 totals 15 residues. This CDR3 reads CASRNAGTGAYEQYF. The CDR3 nucleotides are TGCGCCAGCAGAAACGCCGGGACAGGGGCGTACGAGCAGTACTTC.

The table lists this clonotype with a few counts. The chain has TRBV11-3 and TRBJ1-1; D perhaps matches TRBD1 (5 bases). This CDR3 has 14 amino acids. V was pared by 1 base and J by 1 base, with 7 bases between. In germline, CDR1 is SGHNT, CDR2 YENEEA. CDR3 DNA: TGTGCCAGCAGCTTAGGTGGGGGGAACACTGAAGCTTTCTTT. Residues: CASSLGGGNTEAFF.

This clonotype was counted many times. The V call is TRBV2, the J call TRBJ1-5; D is unresolved. Germline assignment: CDR1 SNHLY and CDR2 FYNNEI. V was shortened by 8 bases and J by 0 bases, with 17 bases between the two germline ends. The CDR3 is 16 amino acids. CDR3 loop: CASEWWRNYSNQPQHF. The CDR3 DNA sequence: TGTGCCAGCGAGTGGTGGAGAAACTATAGCAATCAGCCCCAGCATTTT.

This clonotype was seen many times. The chain combines TRBV12-3 or TRBV12-4 with TRBJ1-5; D is perhaps TRBD1 (6 bases). This CDR3 comprises 14 residues. V was pared by 6 bases and J by 3 bases, with 12 bases between. DNA for the CDR3: TGTGCCAGCAGAGGAGGACAGCTCAATCAGCCCCAGCATTTT. This gives the protein CASRGGQLNQPQHF.

This clonotype showed up many times. V is TRBV28 and J is TRBJ1-4; a weak D match, TRBD1 (5 bases). Germline V gene sequence: CDR1 MDHEN, CDR2 SYDVKM. The CDR3 has 15 amino acids. Trimming left V 2 bases short and J 7 bases short, with 14 bases between. The CDR3 sequence: CASSLAGQGREKLFF. The CDR3 nucleotides are TGTGCCAGCAGTTTAGCGGGGCAGGGACGTGAAAAACTGTTTTTT.

This clonotype was seen a few times. V is TRBV7-3 and J is TRBJ1-4, with 7 bases fitting TRBD1. The CDR3 sequence is 13 residues long. CDR1 and CDR2 (germline): SGHTA, FQGTGA. The ends lost 10 bases at V and 2 bases at J; junction bases unmatched: 4. CDR3 loop: CATRGGTNEKLFF. The CDR3 DNA reads as TGTGCCACCAGGGGGGGGACTAATGAAAAACTGTTTTTT.

As regards this clonotype: This may be a read error, as it is one base from a much larger clone. The chain links TRBV30 to TRBJ2-5; D unclear. CDR1 and CDR2 from the germline V gene are GTSNPN and SVGIG (reference sequence). The CDR3 spans 12 residues. DNA of the CDR3: TGTGCCTGGAGTATCGGGTTAGAGACCCGGTACTTC. Translation gives CAWSIGLETRYF.

The rearrangement uses TRBV6-6 and TRBJ1-2, with D maybe TRBD1 (5 bases). CDR3 length: 12 residues. V was trimmed by 5 bases and J by 6 bases, leaving 10 bases between them. From germline, CDR1 is MNHNY and CDR2 SVGAGI (reference sequence). The CDR3 region is CASSLDRDGYTF. The CDR3 DNA reads as TGTGCCAGCAGTCTCGACAGAGATGGCTACACCTTC.

The chain uses TRBV15 and TRBJ2-5; 12 bases map to TRBD2. CDR3 length: 18 residues. The ends lost 1 base at V and 5 bases at J; junction bases unmatched: 11. Germline assignment: CDR1 LNHNV and CDR2 YYDKDF (reference sequence). CDR3 DNA: TGTGCCACCAGCAGAGCGCGGACTAGCGGGATAAGACAGGAGACCCAGTACTTC. As protein: CATSRARTSGIRQETQYF. The full variable domain, in which reference TRBV15 and TRBJ2-5 provide the parts outside the CDR3, is DAMVIQNPRYQVTQFGKPVTLSCSQTLNHNVMYWYQQKSSQAPKLLFHYYDKDFNNEADTPDNFQSRRPNTSFCFLDIRSPGLGDTAMYLCATSRARTSGIRQETQYFGPGTRLLVL.

For this clonotype: A much more abundant neighbour one base away suggests this may be a read error. This chain links TRBV11-3 with TRBJ2-1, with D tentatively TRBD1 (5 bases). Germline values: CDR1 SGHNT, CDR2 YENEEA. V was clipped by 4 bases and J by 0 bases, with 16 bases between them. The CDR3 spans 17 residues. The CDR3 spells CASSSLGAASSYNEQFF. The CDR3 DNA is TGTGCCAGCAGCTCCCTAGGGGCGGCATCCTCCTACAATGAGCAGTTCTTC.

The table lists this clonotype with many counts. The chain uses TRBV9 and TRBJ2-5, with D maybe TRBD2 (5 bases). Germline V CDR1 and CDR2: SGDLS, YYNGEE. The CDR3 spans 15 residues. Between the trimmed V and J ends, which lost 0 bases and 4 bases, there was a span of 13 bases. DNA for the CDR3: TGTGCCAGCAGCGTAGGGGGTGGTGGGAGAGAGACCCAGTACTTC. Protein sequence: CASSVGGGGRETQYF. The entire variable domain, with the rest obtained from reference TRBV9 and TRBJ2-5, is as follows: DSGVTQTPKHLITATGQRVTLRCSPRSGDLSVYWYQQSLDQGLQFLIQYYNGEERAKGNILERFSAQQFPDLHSELNLSSLELGDSALYFCASSVGGGGRETQYFGPGTRLLVL.

This clonotype was seen repeatedly, ten times or more. The chain has TRBV9 and TRBJ1-2; 11 bases line up with TRBD1. The germline gives CDR1 SGDLS, CDR2 YYNGEE. The trim removed 2 bases at V and 3 bases at J, leaving 12 bases unmatched. The CDR3 totals 18 residues. CDR3: CASSVRPGGTGGHYGYTF. CDR3 in DNA: TGTGCCAGCAGCGTTCGTCCGGGCGGGACAGGGGGACACTATGGCTACACCTTC.

Only a few counts were recorded for this clonotype. A much larger clone differs by one base, so this may be a read error. This rearrangement joins TRBV5-1 to TRBJ2-5, with D possibly TRBD2 on 6 matching bases. The V and J ends lost 4 bases and 8 bases respectively, with 18 bases between them. Germline loops: CDR1 SGHRS, CDR2 YFSETQ. The length of the CDR3 is 14 residues. CDR3 protein: CASSLRDWRDTQYF. The CDR3 coding sequence is TGCGCCAGCAGCCTGAGGGACTGGCGAGACACCCAGTACTTC.

The CDR3 here is CASSYYNTGELFF. For the CDR3, the DNA is TGTGCCAGCAGTTACTATAACACCGGGGAGCTGTTTTTT. The chain uses TRBV6-6 and TRBJ2-2; D unclear. The CDR3 sequence is 13 residues long. Germline-derived CDR1 and CDR2 are MNHNY and SVGAGI (reference sequence). The germline V and J ends were trimmed by 1 base and 2 bases, with 2 bases remaining between them.

This clonotype was counted many times. The chain is built from TRBV11-2 and TRBJ2-3; unclear D gene. Trimming took off 1 base at V and 8 bases at J, with 13 bases between the two ends. Looked up from germline, CDR1 is SGHAT and CDR2 is FQNNGV. The CDR3 has 14 amino acids. The CDR3 loop reads CASSLGTDIGTQYF. The CDR3 nucleotides read TGTGCCAGCAGCTTAGGCACTGACATTGGTACGCAGTATTTT.

With regard to this clonotype: A much larger clone differs from this one at a single base, so this may be a read error. V usage is TRBV9 and J usage is TRBJ2-1; 8 positions agree with TRBD2. The CDR3 has 16 residues. Germline V gene sequence: CDR1 SGDLS, CDR2 YYNGEE. Unmatched junction bases numbered 17, after V lost 3 bases and J lost 12 bases. This CDR3 is CASSERSGILGDAQFF. The CDR3 bases are TGTGCCAGCAGCGAACGTAGCGGGATCTTGGGCGATGCGCAGTTCTTC.